These 17 T cell receptor beta chains were sequenced from one sample in a study of response to subunit inactivated influenza vaccine (dated by TCRdb to the late 2010s). The method was RT-PCR. TCRdb records Illumina HiSeq 2500 as the sequencer. The public reads were reprocessed in TCRdb via fastp at Q25 and MiXCR, keeping in-frame beta chains. Identical CDR3 proteins give one entry, which carries the most common genes and DNA. The sample records hundreds of thousands of distinct CDR3 sequences, around 15% of which are singletons. Roughly 7.2% of the sample goes to the ten largest clones. This sample comprised PBMCs from blood, obtained less than 15 days before vaccination. The receptors derive from a man aged 50-60 years who received an inactivated influenza vaccine. Donor details come from another sample of the same person, matched by shared clones.

This clonotype was counted only a few times. V and J are TRBV19 and TRBJ2-1; 7 positions match TRBD1. Germline V CDR1 and CDR2: LNHDA, SQIVND (reference sequence). After removal of 10 bases from V and 4 bases from J, the junction contained 16 bases not matched to a gene. This CDR3 is built from 16 residues. The CDR3 loop reads CATATGSFPPYNEQFF. The CDR3 coding sequence is TGTGCCACCGCGACAGGGTCCTTCCCCCCTTACAATGAGCAGTTCTTC.

Many counts were recorded for this clonotype. This rearrangement joins TRBV10-3 to TRBJ2-2; no reliable D call. V gave up 10 bases and J gave up 4 bases, with 13 bases separating them. The CDR3 contains 13 residues. Germline CDR1 reads ENHRY; CDR2 reads SYGVKD. CDR3 sequence (DNA): TGTGCCAGCAGCCCCGTTAGCACCGGGGAGCTGTTTTTT. As protein: CASSPVSTGELFF.

This clonotype was found a few times. The chain carries TRBV11-2 and TRBJ2-1; tentative D call: TRBD2 (5 bases). The CDR3 runs to 18 residues. CDR1 is SGHAT and CDR2 is FQNNGV in the germline V gene. The ends were cut back, 6 bases at V and 2 bases at J, with 23 bases in the middle. CDR3 coding DNA: TGTGCCAGCAGTTTAAGCCCACGAGGAGGCCCAACCTACAATGAGCAGTTCTTC. Amino acid sequence: CASSLSPRGGPTYNEQFF. Based on the CDR3 plus reference TRBV11-2 and TRBJ2-1, the full variable domain is EAGVAQSPRYKIIEKRQSVAFWCNPISGHATLYWYQQILGQGPKLLIQFQNNGVVDDSQLPKDRFSAERLKGVDSTLKIQPAKLEDSAVYLCASSLSPRGGPTYNEQFFGPGTRLTVL.

This clonotype was counted ten times or more. The chain recombines TRBV18 with TRBJ2-7; the D gene is possibly TRBD1 (5 bases). CDR3 size: 14 residues. Germline lookup yields CDR1 KGHSH and CDR2 LQKENI. The ends were cut back, 3 bases at V and 1 base at J, with 10 bases in the middle. CDR3 sequence (DNA): TGTGCCAGCTCACCCAACGCAGGGTCCTACGAGCAGTACTTC. It encodes CASSPNAGSYEQYF.

The CDR3 here is CASSWRSTNEKLFF. For the CDR3, the DNA is TGTGCCAGCAGCTGGAGATCAACTAATGAAAAACTGTTTTTT. The chain recombines TRBV25-1 with TRBJ1-4; no clear D gene. Trimming took off 6 bases at V and 0 bases at J, with 8 bases between the two ends. In germline, CDR1 is MGHDK, CDR2 SYGVNS. This CDR3 comprises 14 residues.

The chain joins TRBV19 to TRBJ2-2, with a possible D match to TRBD1 (5 bases). Germline V gene data show CDR1 as LNHDA and CDR2 as SQIVND (reference sequence). V gave up 1 base and J gave up 4 bases, with 10 bases separating them. The CDR3 runs 15 residues. CDR3 sequence: CASSIVQGPTGELFF. The CDR3 DNA reads TGTGCCAGTAGTATAGTTCAGGGCCCCACCGGGGAGCTGTTTTTT.

This rearrangement joins TRBV3-1 to TRBJ2-3; no definite D call. The V end was cut by 0 bases, the J end by 8 bases, with 6 bases between. Germline CDR1 LGHDT, CDR2 YNNKEL (reference sequence). The CDR3 runs 12 residues. The CDR3 nucleotides are TGTGCCAGCAGCCAAGATACCATTACGCAGTATTTT. It codes for CASSQDTITQYF.

This clonotype has ten or more counts. This chain connects TRBV7-8 to TRBJ1-6; D is uncertain. This CDR3 comprises 17 residues. Germline V CDR1 and CDR2: SGHVS, FQNEAQ. Trimming removed 7 bases at V and 8 bases at J, with 24 bases between. The CDR3 here is CASTLSSTRANYSPLHF. DNA for the CDR3: TGTGCCAGCACCCTATCCTCGACTAGAGCGAATTATTCACCCCTCCACTTT.

This clonotype was seen a few times. The chain has TRBV12-3 or TRBV12-4 and TRBJ2-3, with 8 bases that match TRBD2. The CDR3 length is 15 residues. Germline trimming cut 4 bases from V and 4 bases from J; bases unmatched to any gene: 7. The CDR3 protein is CASSSYGGAADTQYF. Written as DNA, the CDR3 is TGTGCCAGCAGTTCCTACGGGGGGGCCGCAGATACGCAGTATTTT.

The chain uses TRBV4-2 and TRBJ2-5; 7 bases line up with TRBD2. Germline V CDR1 and CDR2: LGHNA, YNFKEQ. V lost 1 base and J lost 3; bases outside the gene matches: 5. There are 15 residues in the CDR3. CDR3 in amino acids: CASSQGGGVKETQYF. The CDR3 nucleotides are TGTGCCAGCAGCCAAGGGGGGGGAGTGAAAGAGACCCAGTACTTC.

CDR3 DNA sequence: TGTGCCAGCGGGAGGGCGGGTCTGAACACCGGGGAGCTGTTTTTT. It translates to CASGRAGLNTGELFF. The chain joins TRBV6-1 to TRBJ2-2, with TRBD2 matching over 7 bases. The germline gives CDR1 MNHNS, CDR2 SASEGT. The CDR3 is 15 residues long. Trimming took 8 bases from V and 1 from J; bases not matched to a gene: 7.

In its sample, this clonotype was seen a few times. V is TRBV12-3 or TRBV12-4 and J is TRBJ1-5; D gene uncertain. The CDR3 runs to 15 residues. The germline V and J ends were trimmed by 5 bases and 1 base, with 12 bases remaining between them. Here the CDR3 DNA reads TGTGCCAGCAGTAGAGTCGGCAGAAGCAATCAGCCCCAGCATTTT. This codes for CASSRVGRSNQPQHF.

This clonotype occurred a few times. V is TRBV20-1 and J is TRBJ1-4; 9 nucleotides line up with TRBD1. The J segment lost 8 bases and the V segment lost 6 bases, leaving 10 bases of the junction unmatched. The CDR3 is 14 amino acids. Germline values: CDR1 DFQATT, CDR2 SNEGSKA (reference sequence). The CDR3 loop reads CSARRGTGNEKLFF. Here the CDR3 DNA reads TGCAGTGCCAGGCGAGGGACAGGGAACGAAAAACTGTTTTTT.

Of note for this clonotype: Lacking the conserved final phenylalanine or tryptophan, this CDR3 likely reflects a read error. The chain's CDR3 is CASSFPGQLSYEQYL. In DNA, the CDR3 is TGTGCCAGCAGCTTTCCGGGACAGCTCTCCTACGAGCAGTACTTA. V usage is TRBV6-2 or TRBV6-3 and J usage is TRBJ2-7, with TRBD1 matching over 7 bases. The CDR3 contains 15 residues. The germline V gene has CDR1 MNHEY and CDR2 SVGEGT. The V and J ends lost 6 bases and 0 bases, in that order; junction bases with no gene match: 8.

V gene TRBV7-8 combines with J gene TRBJ2-1, with 7 nucleotides matching TRBD2. Looked up from germline, CDR1 is SGHVS and CDR2 is FQNEAQ. Unmatched junction bases numbered 11, after V lost 5 bases and J lost 4 bases. The CDR3 length is 16 residues. CDR3 region: CASSRGGASRYNEQFF. The DNA of the CDR3 is TGTGCCAGCAGCCGCGGGGGAGCGAGCCGGTACAATGAGCAGTTCTTC.

The V gene is TRBV28, the J gene TRBJ2-7; D is possibly TRBD1 (6 bases). Germline loops: CDR1 MDHEN, CDR2 SYDVKM. The CDR3 spans 13 residues. Trimming stripped 1 base from V and 4 bases from J, with 8 bases between. The CDR3 here is CASSLFGQYEQYF. The CDR3 bases are TGTGCCAGCAGTTTATTCGGACAGTACGAGCAGTACTTC.

The chain carries TRBV29-1 and TRBJ2-7, with 11 bases lining up with TRBD1. Germline CDR1 is SQVTM and CDR2 is ANQGSEA. There are 14 residues in the CDR3. With 4 bases clipped from V and 6 bases from J, the junction kept 8 bases outside the gene matches. CDR3 amino acids: CSVGPRDRGSEQYF. For the CDR3, the DNA is TGCAGCGTTGGCCCGAGGGACAGGGGGAGCGAGCAGTACTTC.